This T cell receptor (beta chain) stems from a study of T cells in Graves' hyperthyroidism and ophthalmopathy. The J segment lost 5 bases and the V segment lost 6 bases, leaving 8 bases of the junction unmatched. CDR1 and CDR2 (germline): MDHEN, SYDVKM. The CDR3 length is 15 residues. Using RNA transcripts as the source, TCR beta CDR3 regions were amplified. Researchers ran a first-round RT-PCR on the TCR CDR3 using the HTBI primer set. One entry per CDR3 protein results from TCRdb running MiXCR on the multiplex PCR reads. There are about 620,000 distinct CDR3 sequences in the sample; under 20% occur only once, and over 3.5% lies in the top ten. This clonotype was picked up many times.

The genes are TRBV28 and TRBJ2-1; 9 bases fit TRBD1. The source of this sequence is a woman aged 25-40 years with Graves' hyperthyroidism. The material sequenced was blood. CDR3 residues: CASSPGTGMDNEQFF. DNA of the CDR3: TGTGCCAGCAGCCCCGGGACAGGGATGGACAATGAGCAGTTCTTC. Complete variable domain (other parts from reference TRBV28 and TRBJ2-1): DVKVTQSSRYLVKRTGEKVFLECVQDMDHENMFWYRQDPGLGLRLIYFSYDVKMKEKGDIPEGYSVSREKKERFSLILESASTNQTSMYLCASSPGTGMDNEQFFGPGTRLTVL.